These T cell receptor beta chains were read from a single sample in a study of blood T cell repertoires in COVID-19. Libraries were prepared by immunoSEQ multiplex PCR; TCRdb keeps only in-frame clonotypes and omits some of them. The profile shows about 160,000 clones, more than 70% of them singletons. The sequenced sample was peripheral blood. The receptors were sampled from a man aged 55 to 70 with acute or convalescent COVID-19. Both conserved end residues are part of each CDR3. Each record gives: clone size, D gene, J gene, V gene, CDR3 DNA, CDR3 protein. D genes are given only for firm matches. Clone size is stated in some rows and not others, as once, few, many or a class when expanded.

>NA|TRBD2|TRBJ2-3|TRBV6-5
TGTGCCAGCCTATCGGCTAGCGGGACAGATACGCAGTATTTT
CASLSASGTDTQYF
>NA|TRBD1|TRBJ2-1|TRBV4-1
TGCGCCAGCAGCCCTAGCACGGGAGGGGGACAGGGGGCGAGGAATGAGCAGTTCTTC
CASSPSTGGGQGARNEQFF
>NA|NA|TRBJ2-5|TRBV10-1
TGCGCCAGCAGGGAGCCAATCAGGGGAGTGGAGACCCAGTACTTC
CASREPIRGVETQYF
>NA|NA|TRBJ2-1|TRBV6-5
TGTGCCAGCAGAGAGCGGAGCAATGAGCAGTTCTTC
CASRERSNEQFF
>NA|NA|TRBJ2-6|TRBV9
TGTGCCAGCAGCGTGACGGGAGCGGCTGGGGCCAACGTCCTGACTTTC
CASSVTGAAGANVLTF
>NA|TRBD2|TRBJ2-2|TRBV24-1
TGTGCCACCGCTAGGACTAGCGGGGGTTCCCACGACACCGGGGAGCTGTTTTTT
CATARTSGGSHDTGELFF
>once|TRBD2|TRBJ2-2|TRBV4-3
TGCGCCAGCAGCCACTCCCCGGGACTAGCGGGGGGACAACACCGGGAGCTGTTTTTT
CASSHSPGLAGGQHRELFF
>NA|TRBD1|TRBJ2-2|TRBV12-3/TRBV12-4
TGTGCCAGCAGACGGACAGGGACCGGGGAGCTGTTTTTT
CASRRTGTGELFF
>NA|TRBD1|TRBJ1-2|TRBV6-1
TGTGCCAGCAGTGAATCGGGGGTCCAACGGACAGGGCACTATGGCTACACCTTC
CASSESGVQRTGHYGYTF
>once|NA|TRBJ1-3|TRBV9
TGTGCCAGCAGCGTGAGGCCCGGGGATGGAAACACCATATATTTT
CASSVRPGDGNTIYF
>few|TRBD1|TRBJ1-6|TRBV30
TGTGCCTGGAGGACGGACAGGACGGGCGGAAATTCACCCCTCCACTTT
CAWRTDRTGGNSPLHF
>NA|NA|TRBJ2-7|TRBV5-1
TGCGCCAGCAGCTTATGGCAGGGGTCCTCCGAGCAGTACTTC
CASSLWQGSSEQYF
>NA|TRBD2|TRBJ2-3|TRBV18
TGTGCCAGCTCACCATTGCGGGGGGGCGAAGGTACGCAGTATTTT
CASSPLRGGEGTQYF
>NA|NA|TRBJ1-1|TRBV10-3
TGTGCCATCAGTGAGTCCGGGACAATGAACACTGAAGCTTTCTTT
CAISESGTMNTEAFF
>few|NA|TRBJ2-3|TRBV6-6
TGTGCCAGCAGTAAACAGGGCGGCACAGATACGCAGTATTTT
CASSKQGGTDTQYF
>NA|NA|TRBJ1-5|TRBV6-5
TGTGCCAGCAGTTACTCCGGCTCTCGGGATCAGCCCCAGCATTTT
CASSYSGSRDQPQHF
>NA|NA|TRBJ2-7|TRBV19
TGTGCCAGTAGTATAACGGCAGGACACTACGAGCAGTACTTC
CASSITAGHYEQYF
>few|NA|TRBJ1-1|TRBV4-2
TGTGCCAGCAGCCAAGATCTGGGCAGGCAAGCTTTCTTT
CASSQDLGRQAFF
>NA|NA|TRBJ1-6|TRBV30
TGTGCCTGGAGTCTGGGGGGGAATTCACCCCTCCACTTT
CAWSLGGNSPLHF
>NA|NA|TRBJ1-2|TRBV6-2/TRBV6-3
TGTGCCAGCAGTCAGGACTGGAACTATGGCTACACCTTC
CASSQDWNYGYTF
>NA|TRBD1|TRBJ1-2|TRBV12-3/TRBV12-4
TGTGCCAGCAGTTTCCAGGGGGCTCGGGGCTACACCTTC
CASSFQGARGYTF
>few|NA|TRBJ1-3|TRBV3-1/TRBV3-2
TGTGCCAGCAGCCCGTACGGGGTCGGGGGAAACACCATATATTTT
CASSPYGVGGNTIYF